Here is one T cell receptor (beta chain) with its context. What it binds is unknown. The entry originates in a study of shared clonotypes between healthy human individuals. Study-level results: The study found lower generation probabilities in non-shared clonotypes than in those shared by all four donors.

Those who donated were healthy HIV-negative adults, with no recent acute infections or vaccinations reported. Each donor was a Caucasian adult residing in Nashville, Tennessee. TCRdb's copy holds only in-frame clones and misses some; the assay was immunoSEQ multiplex PCR. The sample holds roughly 2 million clones, nearly 97% seen once. This TCR was sampled from a man aged 18 to 30 in good health. Sequenced input: naive CD4+ T cells sorted from blood. Sample subset: CD45RA+ positively selected.

The chain's CDR3 is CATSRERTRSSTDTQYF. In nucleotides, the CDR3 is TGTGCCACCAGCAGAGAACGGACTCGATCTAGCACAGATACGCAGTATTTT. The V gene is TRBV15, the J gene TRBJ2-3, with D possibly matching TRBD2 (5 bases). V was shortened by 0 bases and J by 0 bases, with 13 bases between the two germline ends. The CDR3 is made up of 17 amino acids. The V gene's germline CDR1 is LNHNV and CDR2 YYDKDF (reference sequence).